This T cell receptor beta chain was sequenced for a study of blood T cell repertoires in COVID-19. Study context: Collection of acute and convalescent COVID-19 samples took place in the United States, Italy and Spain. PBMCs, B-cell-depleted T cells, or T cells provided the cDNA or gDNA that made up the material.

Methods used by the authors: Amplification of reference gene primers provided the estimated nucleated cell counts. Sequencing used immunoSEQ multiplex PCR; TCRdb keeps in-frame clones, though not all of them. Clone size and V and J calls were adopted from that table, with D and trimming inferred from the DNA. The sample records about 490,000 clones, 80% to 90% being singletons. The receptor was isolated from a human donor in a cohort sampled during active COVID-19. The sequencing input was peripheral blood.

This CDR3 reads CASTIGGTGKAFF. DNA for the CDR3: TGTGCCAGCACCATAGGAGGGACAGGGAAAGCTTTCTTT. The chain has TRBV2 and TRBJ1-1; 9 nucleotides line up with TRBD1. With 7 bases clipped from V and 9 bases from J, the junction kept 9 bases outside the gene matches. The CDR3 covers 13 residues. Germline V CDR1 and CDR2: SNHLY, FYNNEI. Full variable domain (remainder filled in from reference TRBV2 and TRBJ1-1): EPEVTQTPSHQVTQMGQEVILRCVPISNHLYFYWYRQILGQKVEFLVSFYNNEISEKSEIFDDQFSVERPDGSNFTLKIRSTKLEDSAMYFCASTIGGTGKAFFGQGTRLTVV.